The 10 T cell receptor beta chains listed next were all sequenced from one sample in a study of glioma-infiltrating T cells (dated by TCRdb to the mid-2010s). TCRdb shows the sequencer as Illumina MiSeq. TCR alpha and beta CDR3 regions were amplified with the iRepertoire nested amplicon-rescue multiplex PCR (arm-PCR) platform from RNA. TCRdb reanalyzed the raw reads on its own, using fastp at Q25 for trimming and MiXCR for clone calling, and kept in-frame beta chains. Rows merge per CDR3 protein into single entries with the most common DNA and genes. For this sample the table gives about 200,000 distinct CDR3 sequences, of which 30% to 40% were detected only once. In total, the top ten clones hold around 20% of the sample. Material: glioma tissue, nonneoplastic brain tissue, or PBMCs (not recorded which). These receptors all stem from a human donor with low-grade glioma or glioblastoma, undergoing nonglioma brain surgery, or in good health (not recorded which).

At least ten counts were recorded for this clonotype. The CDR3 reads CSADDRINQPQHF. CDR3 DNA sequence: TGCAGTGCCGACGACAGGATTAATCAGCCCCAGCATTTT. The chain links TRBV20-1 to TRBJ1-5, with a tentative D call TRBD1 (6 bases). This CDR3 contains 13 residues. V shed 6 bases and J shed 4 bases, with 13 bases lying between them. Germline-derived CDR1 and CDR2 are DFQATT and SNEGSKA (reference sequence).

This clonotype was detected ten times or more. The gene calls are TRBV28 and TRBJ2-2, with 9 bases that match TRBD1. V trimming: 6 bases; J trimming: 2 bases; junction bases outside the gene matches: 4. This CDR3 has 15 residues. CDR1 and CDR2 (germline): MDHEN, SYDVKM. CDR3 in DNA: TGTGCCAGCAGCTTACAGGGGGCAAACACCGGGGAGCTGTTTTTT. Translation gives CASSLQGANTGELFF.

This clonotype was found many times. The CDR3 loop is CASSPPISPSYNEQFF. The DNA for the CDR3 is TGTGCCAGCAGCCCCCCGATAAGCCCTTCCTACAATGAGCAGTTCTTC. This chain uses TRBV6-2 or TRBV6-3 with TRBJ2-1; D call uncertain. Deletions cut 6 bases from V and 1 base from J, with 16 bases between. CDR3 length equals 16 residues. Germline lookup yields CDR1 MNHEY and CDR2 SVGEGT.

Note on this clonotype: Being one base from a much bigger clone, this may be a read error. The V and J genes are TRBV13 and TRBJ2-5; TRBD1 matches 8 bases. Germline CDR1 PRHDT, CDR2 FYEKMQ (reference sequence). Trimming removed 5 bases from V and 5 bases from J; junction bases left unmatched: 13. The CDR3 totals 16 residues. CDR3 sequence reads: CASSAPETGATETQYF. The DNA of the CDR3 is TGTGCCAGCAGCGCTCCGGAGACAGGGGCGACTGAGACCCAGTACTTC.

By sample share, this clonotype is medium-sized (0.01 to 0.1%). V is TRBV27 and J is TRBJ1-5; D unclear. The CDR3 consists of 13 residues. The V gene lost 5 bases and the J gene lost 9 bases, with 14 bases spanning the gap. Germline V gives CDR1 MNHEY, CDR2 SMNVEV (reference sequence). The CDR3 loop is CASSPYGDRPQHF. The CDR3, as DNA: TGTGCCAGCAGTCCATATGGGGATCGGCCCCAGCATTTT.

The chain recombines TRBV7-3 with TRBJ2-5, with TRBD2 matching over 14 bases. V dropped 4 bases and J dropped 4; count of bases not matched to a gene: 5. Germline V gene sequence: CDR1 SGHTA, CDR2 FQGTGA. The CDR3 runs to 16 residues. The CDR3 loop reads CASSSKGLAGVETQYF. CDR3 sequence (DNA): TGTGCCAGCAGCTCGAAGGGACTAGCGGGAGTAGAGACCCAGTACTTC.

On this clonotype itself: One end of the junction is discordant with germline, which a read error may explain. CDR3 nucleotide sequence: TGTGCCAGCGGCTTCGGCCCAGGGGTCCAAGAGACCCAGTACTTC. Translated: CASGFGPGVQETQYF. The gene calls are TRBV7-2 and TRBJ2-5, with D perhaps TRBD1 (6 bases). Germline values: CDR1 SGHTA, CDR2 FQGNSA. This CDR3 has 15 amino acids.

This clonotype was detected a few times. The chain carries TRBV19 and TRBJ2-7; D is unclear. CDR1 is LNHDA, CDR2 SQIVND, per germline (reference sequence). Trimming removed 7 bases at V and 7 bases at J, with 11 bases between. The CDR3 has 11 amino acids. The CDR3: CASTLYNEQYF. CDR3 coding DNA: TGTGCCAGTACCCTCTACAATGAGCAGTACTTC.

The table lists this clonotype with many counts. The V gene is TRBV20-1, the J gene TRBJ2-7, with D possibly called TRBD1 or TRBD2 (5 bases each). Germline V CDR1 and CDR2: DFQATT, SNEGSKA (reference sequence). Trimming took 1 base from V and 3 from J, leaving 19 bases between them. CDR3 length: 16 residues. The CDR3 region is CSARGGFGAENYEQYF. CDR3 bases: TGCAGTGCTAGAGGGGGGTTTGGGGCAGAAAACTACGAGCAGTACTTC.

This clonotype was observed once. A much larger clone sits a single nucleotide away, making a read error possible. This sequence joins TRBV20-1 and TRBJ1-2, with 11 bases aligning to TRBD1. The germline V gene has CDR1 DFQATT and CDR2 SNEGSKA (reference sequence). The CDR3 spans 15 residues. V shed 5 bases and J 3 bases; nucleotides not matched to a gene: 8. The CDR3 spells CSAFRDRGTYYGYTF. The CDR3 coding sequence is TGCAGTGCTTTCCGGGACAGGGGGACTTACTATGGCTACACCTTC.